The 14 T cell receptor beta chains below all came from one sample that was sequenced in a study of blood T cell repertoires in COVID-19. TCRdb's copy holds only in-frame clones and misses some; the assay was immunoSEQ multiplex PCR. The sample includes about 150,000 clones, 78% seen only once; the top ten take 1.5% to 2%. Material for sequencing was peripheral blood. The source of these receptors is an elderly man with acute or convalescent COVID-19.

The chain recombines TRBV18 with TRBJ1-1; possibly TRBD1 for D (5 bases). V was cut by 3 bases and J by 4 bases, with 18 bases left in between. The V gene's germline CDR1 is KGHSH and CDR2 LQKENI. The CDR3 sequence is 16 residues long. For the CDR3, the DNA is TGTGCCAGCTCACCTTCCCTCCGATGGGGGGGCACTGAAGCTTTCTTT. This sequence encodes CASSPSLRWGGTEAFF.

The CDR3 bases are TGTGCCAGCAGCCAAATAGGACAGCCGAACACTGAAGCTTTCTTT. Encoded protein: CASSQIGQPNTEAFF. The chain combines TRBV3-1 (or the pseudogene TRBV3-2) with TRBJ1-1; D perhaps matches TRBD1 (6 bases). Germline V gene data show CDR1 as LGHDT and CDR2 as YNNKEL (reference sequence). V was clipped by 2 bases and J by 1 base, with 11 bases between them. This CDR3 has 15 residues.

CDR3: CATSDLGGQGTNEQFF. DNA for the CDR3: TGTGCCACCAGTGATTTGGGGGGACAGGGAACAAATGAGCAGTTCTTC. The chain joins TRBV24-1 to TRBJ2-1; 9 bases fit TRBD1. The CDR3 loop spans 16 amino acids. Trimming removed 0 bases from V and 7 bases from J; junction bases left unmatched: 6. CDR1 is KGHDR and CDR2 is SFDVKD in the germline V gene.

This clone was seen more than once but under ten times. This chain links TRBV19 with TRBJ1-5, with D uncertain. Germline CDR1 LNHDA, CDR2 SQIVND (reference sequence). The CDR3 loop spans 17 amino acids. V lost 1 base and J 0 bases, leaving 13 bases between the germline ends. CDR3 sequence reads: CASSIVVGSYSNQPQHF. The CDR3 DNA reads TGTGCCAGTAGTATAGTAGTTGGGAGCTATAGCAATCAGCCCCAGCATTTT.

This chain links TRBV7-2 with TRBJ2-7; 8 bases line up with TRBD2. The germline V gene has CDR1 SGHTA and CDR2 FQGNSA. The V segment lost 0 bases and the J segment 0 bases; nucleotides outside the gene matches: 1. The CDR3 covers 15 residues. CDR3 bases: TGTGCCAGCAGCTTAGCAGCGGGGGTCTCCTACGAGCAGTACTTC. Translating it yields CASSLAAGVSYEQYF.

The rearrangement uses TRBV30 and TRBJ2-7; D is possibly TRBD1 (6 bases). V lost 5 bases and J lost 2, with 13 bases in between. Germline CDR1 and CDR2: GTSNPN and SVGIG (reference sequence). The length of the CDR3 is 13 residues. The DNA of the CDR3 is TGTGCCTGGGCAGGGGTGGCTGCCTACGAGCAGTACTTC. Translation: CAWAGVAAYEQYF. Variable domain in full (rest from reference TRBV30 and TRBJ2-7): SQTIHQWPATLVQPVGSPLSLECTVEGTSNPNLYWYRQAAGRGLQLLFYSVGIGQISSEVPQNLSASRPQDRQFILSSKKLLLSDSGFYLCAWAGVAAYEQYFGPGTRLTVT.

The chain couples TRBV28 to TRBJ2-3; 10 bases fit TRBD1. CDR3 length: 15 amino acids. After removal of 8 bases from V and 4 bases from J, the junction contained 9 bases not matched to a gene. Germline CDR1 reads MDHEN; CDR2 reads SYDVKM. The chain's CDR3 is CASRRQGALADTQYF. CDR3 bases: TGTGCCAGCCGGAGACAGGGGGCATTAGCAGATACGCAGTATTTT. Combining the CDR3 with reference TRBV28 and TRBJ2-3 gives the whole variable domain DVKVTQSSRYLVKRTGEKVFLECVQDMDHENMFWYRQDPGLGLRLIYFSYDVKMKEKGDIPEGYSVSREKKERFSLILESASTNQTSMYLCASRRQGALADTQYFGPGTRLTVL.

CDR3 DNA: TGTGCCTGGAGTAGAGGACAGACTGAGCAGTTCTTC. It translates to CAWSRGQTEQFF. V and J are TRBV30 and TRBJ2-1; maybe TRBD1 (6 bases). Germline assignment: CDR1 GTSNPN and CDR2 SVGIG (reference sequence). V was clipped by 2 bases and J by 9 bases, with 11 bases between them. The length of the CDR3 is 12 residues. The full variable domain, in which reference TRBV30 and TRBJ2-1 provide the parts outside the CDR3, is SQTIHQWPATLVQPVGSPLSLECTVEGTSNPNLYWYRQAAGRGLQLLFYSVGIGQISSEVPQNLSASRPQDRQFILSSKKLLLSDSGFYLCAWSRGQTEQFFGPGTRLTVL.

The chain carries TRBV7-8 and TRBJ1-4; D gene unclear. From germline, CDR1 is SGHVS and CDR2 FQNEAQ. V lost 5 bases and J 4 bases, leaving 8 bases between the germline ends. The CDR3 has 13 amino acids. CDR3 nucleotides: TGTGCCAGCAGCCGGAGCGGTAATGAAAAACTGTTTTTT. Protein: CASSRSGNEKLFF.

The chain has TRBV3-1 (or the pseudogene TRBV3-2) and TRBJ1-5; 7 bases line up with TRBD1. After removal of 2 bases from V and 6 bases from J, the junction contained 10 bases not matched to a gene. The germline gives CDR1 LGHDT, CDR2 YNNKEL (reference sequence). The CDR3 has 16 residues. CDR3: CASSQTLTGSGQPQHF. The CDR3 coding sequence is TGTGCCAGCAGCCAAACCCTGACAGGGTCCGGTCAGCCCCAGCATTTT.

The CDR3 spells CASSQVTSGARGQYF. For the CDR3, the DNA is TGTGCCAGCAGCCAAGTAACTAGCGGGGCCAGGGGGCAGTATTTT. This sequence joins TRBV3-1 (or the pseudogene TRBV3-2) and TRBJ2-3; TRBD2 aligns across 10 bases. Germline CDR1 reads LGHDT; CDR2 reads YNNKEL (reference sequence). The length of the CDR3 is 15 residues. With 1 base clipped from V and 11 bases from J, the junction kept 9 bases outside the gene matches.

The chain employs TRBV18 and TRBJ1-3; D is unresolved. The germline CDR1 and CDR2 sequences are KGHSH and LQKENI. This CDR3 comprises 11 residues. V was clipped by 3 bases and J by 8 bases, with 5 bases between them. The CDR3 nucleotides are TGTGCCAGCTCACCCCGGGACACCATATATTTT. The encoded protein is CASSPRDTIYF.

This rearrangement joins TRBV6-5 to TRBJ2-5; the D gene is possibly TRBD2 (7 bases). Per germline, CDR1 MNHEY and CDR2 SVGAGI. Trimming removed 5 bases from V and 5 bases from J, with 18 bases in between. The CDR3 extends over 15 amino acids. The CDR3 here is CASSRNREGSETQYF. CDR3 bases: TGTGCCAGCAGTCGCAACAGGGAGGGGAGTGAGACCCAGTACTTC.

The chain is built from TRBV7-2 and TRBJ2-7; the match to TRBD2 covers 7 bases. The CDR3 has 15 residues. Germline-derived CDR1 and CDR2 are SGHTA and FQGNSA. V lost 4 bases and J lost 3; bases outside the gene matches: 9. CDR3 DNA sequence: TGTGCCAGCAGCTCAAGTGGGGAGGGGATCTACGAGCAGTACTTC. Protein product: CASSSSGEGIYEQYF.